This T cell receptor (beta chain) was captured in a study of cytomegalovirus exposure and HLA in healthy donors. Looking at the study overall: Unique TCR beta sequences numbering about 100 million came from 150 million to 200 million T cells in an earlier analysis.

The study, taken as a whole, reports: The authors listed 150 to 200 TCR beta chains as cytomegalovirus-associated. There were a few CMV-associated chains whose specificity for CMV antigens was confirmed in vitro. It was reportedly the case that the classifier diagnosed cytomegalovirus status with high specificity and sensitivity.

Germline CDR1 reads SGHRS; CDR2 reads YFSETQ. The junction had 5 bases not matched to a gene; V was cut back by 4 bases and J by 7 bases. The CDR3 covers 15 residues. 60 Vbeta and 13 Jbeta primers were used in PCR. The table came from immunoSEQ multiplex PCR; TCRdb's copy has only in-frame clones and leaves some out. In the table there are about 21,000 clones, 70% to 80% of which are singletons. On this clone itself: Its antigen remains unknown.

This TCR came from a man in his 60s in good health and CMV-seronegative. This rearrangement joins TRBV5-1 to TRBJ2-1, with 13 positions matching TRBD2. The sequencing input was PBMCs. The CDR3 DNA follows: TGCGCCAGCAGCGTCGGGACTAGCGGGATTAATGAGCAGTTCTTC. This translates into CASSVGTSGINEQFF.